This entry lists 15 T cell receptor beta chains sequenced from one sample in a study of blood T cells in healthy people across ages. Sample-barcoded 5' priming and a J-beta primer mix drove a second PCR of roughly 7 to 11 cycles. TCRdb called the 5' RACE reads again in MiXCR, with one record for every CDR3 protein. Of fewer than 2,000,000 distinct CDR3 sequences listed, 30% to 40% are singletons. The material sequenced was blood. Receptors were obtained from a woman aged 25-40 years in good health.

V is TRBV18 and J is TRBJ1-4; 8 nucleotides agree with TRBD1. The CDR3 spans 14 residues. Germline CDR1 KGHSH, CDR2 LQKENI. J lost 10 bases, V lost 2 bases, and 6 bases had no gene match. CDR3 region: CASSPTGTGGKLFF. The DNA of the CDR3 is TGTGCCAGCTCACCAACCGGGACAGGAGGAAAACTGTTTTTT.

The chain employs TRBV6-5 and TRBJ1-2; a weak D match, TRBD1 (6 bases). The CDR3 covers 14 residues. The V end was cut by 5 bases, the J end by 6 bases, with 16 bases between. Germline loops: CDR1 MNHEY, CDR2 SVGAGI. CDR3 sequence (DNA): TGTGCCAGCAGTACCCAGGGGTTAGTGAATGGCTACACCTTC. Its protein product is CASSTQGLVNGYTF.

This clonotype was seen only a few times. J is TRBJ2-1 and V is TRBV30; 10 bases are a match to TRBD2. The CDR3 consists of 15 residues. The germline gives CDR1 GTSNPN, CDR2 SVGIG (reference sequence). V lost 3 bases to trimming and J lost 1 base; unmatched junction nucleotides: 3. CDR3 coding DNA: TGTGCCTGGAGCCCGGGACTAGCGTCCTACAATGAGCAGTTCTTC. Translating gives CAWSPGLASYNEQFF.

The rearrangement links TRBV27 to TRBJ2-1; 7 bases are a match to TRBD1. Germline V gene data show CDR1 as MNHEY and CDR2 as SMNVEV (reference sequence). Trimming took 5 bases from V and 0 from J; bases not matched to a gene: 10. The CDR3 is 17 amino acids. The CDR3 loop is CASSKTGEESSYNEQFF. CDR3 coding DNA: TGTGCCAGCAGTAAAACAGGGGAAGAGAGCTCCTACAATGAGCAGTTCTTC.

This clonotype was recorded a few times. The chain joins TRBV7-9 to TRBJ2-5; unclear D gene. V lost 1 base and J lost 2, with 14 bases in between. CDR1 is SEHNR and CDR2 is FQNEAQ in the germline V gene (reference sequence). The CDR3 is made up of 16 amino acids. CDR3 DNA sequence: TGTGCCAGCAGCTTAGGGTTTGAGGCTTCGCAAGAGACCCAGTACTTC. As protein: CASSLGFEASQETQYF.

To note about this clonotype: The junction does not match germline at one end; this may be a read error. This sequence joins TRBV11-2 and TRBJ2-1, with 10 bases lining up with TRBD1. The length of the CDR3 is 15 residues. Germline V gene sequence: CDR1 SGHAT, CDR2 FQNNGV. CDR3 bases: TGTGCCAGCAGCTCGCCACGACAGGGGGCCAATGGGCAGTTCTTC. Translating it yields CASSSPRQGANGQFF.

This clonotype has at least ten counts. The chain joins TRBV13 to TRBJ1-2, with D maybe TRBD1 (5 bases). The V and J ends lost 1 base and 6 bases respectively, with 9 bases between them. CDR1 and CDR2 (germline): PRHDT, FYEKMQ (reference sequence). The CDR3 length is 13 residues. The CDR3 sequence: CASSLVGQDGYTF. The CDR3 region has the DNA TGTGCCAGCAGCTTAGTGGGGCAGGATGGCTACACCTTC.

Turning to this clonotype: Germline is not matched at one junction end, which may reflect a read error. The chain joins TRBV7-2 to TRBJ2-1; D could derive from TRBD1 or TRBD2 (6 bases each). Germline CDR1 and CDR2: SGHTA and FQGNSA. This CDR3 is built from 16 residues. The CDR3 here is CASSLEGRGAYKEQFF. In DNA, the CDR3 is TGTGCCAGCAGCTTAGAGGGTAGGGGGGCCTACAAGGAGCAGTTCTTC.

The CDR3, as DNA: TGTGCCAGCAGCTTGGGTGGGAGTGGGCTCGAGCAGTACTTC. This translates into CASSLGGSGLEQYF. The V gene is TRBV7-6, the J gene TRBJ2-7; TRBD2 is a possible D gene (5 bases). The CDR3 loop spans 14 amino acids. The germline CDR1 and CDR2 sequences are SGHVS and FNYEAQ. V was pared by 3 bases and J by 6 bases, with 15 bases between.

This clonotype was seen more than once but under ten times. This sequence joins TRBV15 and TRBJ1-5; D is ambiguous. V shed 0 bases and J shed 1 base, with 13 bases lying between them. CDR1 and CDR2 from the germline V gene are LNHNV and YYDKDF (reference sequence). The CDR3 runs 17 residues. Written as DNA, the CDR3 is TGTGCCACCAGCAGAGAATCCAGGCGTGTAAGCAATCAGCCCCAGCATTTT. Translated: CATSRESRRVSNQPQHF.

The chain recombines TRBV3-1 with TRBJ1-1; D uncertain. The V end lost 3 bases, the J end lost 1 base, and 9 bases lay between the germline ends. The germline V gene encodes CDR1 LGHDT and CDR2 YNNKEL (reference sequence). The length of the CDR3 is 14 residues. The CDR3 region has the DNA TGTGCCAGCAGCCACCACCTGGGGAACACTGAAGCTTTCTTT. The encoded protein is CASSHHLGNTEAFF.

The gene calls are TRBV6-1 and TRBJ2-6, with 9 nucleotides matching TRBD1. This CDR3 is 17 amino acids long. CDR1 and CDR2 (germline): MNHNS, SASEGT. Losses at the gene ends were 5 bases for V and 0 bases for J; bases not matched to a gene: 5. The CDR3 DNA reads TGTGCCAGCAGTCGGGGACAGGGACGCTCTGGGGCCAACGTCCTGACTTTC. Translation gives CASSRGQGRSGANVLTF.

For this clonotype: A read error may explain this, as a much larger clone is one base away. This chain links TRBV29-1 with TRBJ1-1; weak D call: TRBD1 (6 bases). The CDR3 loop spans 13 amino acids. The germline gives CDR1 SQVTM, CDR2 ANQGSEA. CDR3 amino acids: CSVISGENTGAFF. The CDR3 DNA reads TGCAGCGTTATCTCAGGGGAGAACACTGGAGCTTTCTTT. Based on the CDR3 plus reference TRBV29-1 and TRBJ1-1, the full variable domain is SAVISQKPSRDICQRGTSLTIQCQVDSQVTMMFWYRQQPGQSLTLIATANQGSEATYESGFVIDKFPISRPNLTFSTLTVSNMSPEDSSIYLCSVISGENTGAFFGQGTRLTVV.

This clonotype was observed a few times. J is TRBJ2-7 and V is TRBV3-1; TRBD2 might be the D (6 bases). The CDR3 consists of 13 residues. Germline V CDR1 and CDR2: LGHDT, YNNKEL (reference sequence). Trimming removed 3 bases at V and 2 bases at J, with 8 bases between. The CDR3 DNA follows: TGTGCCAGCAGCCACCGGGGGACCTACGAGCAGTACTTC. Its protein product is CASSHRGTYEQYF.

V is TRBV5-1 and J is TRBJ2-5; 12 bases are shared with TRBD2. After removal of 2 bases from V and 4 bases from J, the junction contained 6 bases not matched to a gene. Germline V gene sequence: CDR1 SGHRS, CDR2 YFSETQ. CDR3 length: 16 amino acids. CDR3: CASSFMTSGGSETQYF. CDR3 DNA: TGCGCCAGCAGCTTCATGACTAGCGGGGGATCAGAGACCCAGTACTTC.